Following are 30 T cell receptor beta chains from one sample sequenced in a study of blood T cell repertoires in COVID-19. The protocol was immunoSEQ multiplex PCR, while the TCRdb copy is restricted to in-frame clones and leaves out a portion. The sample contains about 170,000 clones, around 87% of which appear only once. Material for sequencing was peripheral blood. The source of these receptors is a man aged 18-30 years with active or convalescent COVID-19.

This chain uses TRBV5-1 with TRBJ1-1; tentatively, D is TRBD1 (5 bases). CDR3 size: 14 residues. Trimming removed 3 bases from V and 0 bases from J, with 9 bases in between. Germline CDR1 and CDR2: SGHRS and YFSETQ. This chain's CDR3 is CASSWMGLNTEAFF. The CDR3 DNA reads TGCGCCAGCAGCTGGATGGGGCTGAACACTGAAGCTTTCTTT.

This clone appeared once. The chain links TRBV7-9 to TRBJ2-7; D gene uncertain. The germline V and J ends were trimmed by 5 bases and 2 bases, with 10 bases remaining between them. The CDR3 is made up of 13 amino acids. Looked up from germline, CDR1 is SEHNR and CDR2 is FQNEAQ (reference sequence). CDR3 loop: CASSPRATYEQYF. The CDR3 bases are TGTGCCAGCAGCCCCAGAGCGACCTACGAGCAGTACTTC.

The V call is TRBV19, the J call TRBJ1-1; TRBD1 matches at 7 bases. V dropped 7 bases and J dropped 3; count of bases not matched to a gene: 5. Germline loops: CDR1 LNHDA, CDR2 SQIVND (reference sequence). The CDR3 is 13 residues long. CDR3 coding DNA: TGTGCCAGTATTAGGACAGGTTACACTGAAGCTTTCTTT. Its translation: CASIRTGYTEAFF.

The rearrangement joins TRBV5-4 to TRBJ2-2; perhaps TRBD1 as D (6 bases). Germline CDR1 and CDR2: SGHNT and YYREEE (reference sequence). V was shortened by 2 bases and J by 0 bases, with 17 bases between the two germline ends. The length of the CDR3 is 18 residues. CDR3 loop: CASSFLRARGSNTGELFF. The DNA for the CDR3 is TGTGCCAGCAGCTTTCTAAGAGCCAGGGGATCGAACACCGGGGAGCTGTTTTTT.

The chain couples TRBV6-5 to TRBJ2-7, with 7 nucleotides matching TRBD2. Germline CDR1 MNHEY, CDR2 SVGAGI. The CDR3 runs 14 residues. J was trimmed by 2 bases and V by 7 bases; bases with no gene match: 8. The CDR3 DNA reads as TGTGCCAGCATGTGGGGGGGAATTACCTACGAGCAGTACGTC. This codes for CASMWGGITYEQYV.

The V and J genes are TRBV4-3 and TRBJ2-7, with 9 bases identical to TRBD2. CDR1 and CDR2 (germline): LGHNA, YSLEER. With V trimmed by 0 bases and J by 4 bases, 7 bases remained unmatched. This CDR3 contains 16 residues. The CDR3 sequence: CASSQEGGLATYEQYF. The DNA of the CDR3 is TGCGCCAGCAGCCAAGAGGGGGGACTAGCTACTTACGAGCAGTACTTC.

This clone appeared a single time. The DNA for the CDR3 is TGTGCCACTTCAGGGGGACAGGGCGAGAACACCGGGGAGCTGTTTTTT. It encodes CATSGGQGENTGELFF. The chain has TRBV13 and TRBJ2-2, with 9 bases that match TRBD1. The ends lost 10 bases at V and 1 base at J; junction bases unmatched: 10. This CDR3 spans 16 amino acids. Germline-derived CDR1 and CDR2 are PRHDT and FYEKMQ (reference sequence).

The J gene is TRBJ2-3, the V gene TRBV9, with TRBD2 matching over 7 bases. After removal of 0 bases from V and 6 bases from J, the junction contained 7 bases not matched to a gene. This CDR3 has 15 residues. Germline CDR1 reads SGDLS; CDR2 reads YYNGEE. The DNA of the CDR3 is TGTGCCAGCAGCGTAGCTAGACGGGGGGAGGATACGCAGTATTTT. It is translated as CASSVARRGEDTQYF.

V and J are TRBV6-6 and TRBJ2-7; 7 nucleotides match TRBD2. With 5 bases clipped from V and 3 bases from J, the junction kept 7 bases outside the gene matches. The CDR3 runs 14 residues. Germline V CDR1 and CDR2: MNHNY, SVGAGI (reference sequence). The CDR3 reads CASSHGGTGYEQYV. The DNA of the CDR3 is TGTGCCAGCAGTCACGGGGGGACGGGCTACGAGCAGTACGTC.

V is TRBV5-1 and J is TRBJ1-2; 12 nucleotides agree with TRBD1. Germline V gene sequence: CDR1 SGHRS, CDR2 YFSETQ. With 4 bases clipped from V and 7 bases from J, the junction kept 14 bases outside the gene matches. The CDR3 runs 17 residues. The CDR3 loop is CASSTSGQGAEEFGYTF. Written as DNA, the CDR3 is TGCGCCAGCAGCACGTCGGGACAGGGGGCCGAAGAGTTTGGCTACACCTTC.

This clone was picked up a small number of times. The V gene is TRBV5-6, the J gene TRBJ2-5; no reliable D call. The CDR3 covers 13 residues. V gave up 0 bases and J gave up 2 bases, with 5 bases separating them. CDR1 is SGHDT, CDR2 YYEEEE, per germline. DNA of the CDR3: TGTGCCAGCAGCTTGGACAGACAAGAGACCCAGTACTTC. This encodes CASSLDRQETQYF. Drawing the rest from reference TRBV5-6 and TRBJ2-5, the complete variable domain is DAGVTQSPTHLIKTRGQQVTLRCSPKSGHDTVSWYQQALGQGPQFIFQYYEEEERQRGNFPDRFSGHQFPNYSSELNVNALLLGDSALYLCASSLDRQETQYFGPGTRLLVL.

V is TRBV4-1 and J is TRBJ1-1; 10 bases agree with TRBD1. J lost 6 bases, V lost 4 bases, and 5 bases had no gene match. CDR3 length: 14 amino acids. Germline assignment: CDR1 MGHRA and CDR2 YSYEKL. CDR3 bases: TGCGCCAGCAGCCTCCGGGACAGGGGCGCTGAAGCTTTCTTT. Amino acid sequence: CASSLRDRGAEAFF.

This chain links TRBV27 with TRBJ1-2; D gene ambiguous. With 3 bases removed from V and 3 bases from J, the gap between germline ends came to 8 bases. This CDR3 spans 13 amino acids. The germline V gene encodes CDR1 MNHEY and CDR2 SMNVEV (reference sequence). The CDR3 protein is CASSFTGDYGYTF. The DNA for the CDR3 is TGTGCCAGCAGTTTCACCGGGGACTATGGCTACACCTTC.

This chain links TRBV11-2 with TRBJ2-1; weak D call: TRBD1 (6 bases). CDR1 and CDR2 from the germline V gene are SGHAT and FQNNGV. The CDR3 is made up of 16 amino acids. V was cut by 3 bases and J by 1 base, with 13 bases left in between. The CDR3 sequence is CASSLVSTGSYNEQFF. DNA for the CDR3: TGTGCCAGCAGCTTGGTTTCAACAGGGTCCTACAATGAGCAGTTCTTC.

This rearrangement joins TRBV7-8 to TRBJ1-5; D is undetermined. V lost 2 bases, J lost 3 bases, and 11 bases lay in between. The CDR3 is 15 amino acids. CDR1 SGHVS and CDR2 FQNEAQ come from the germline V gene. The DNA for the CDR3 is TGTGCCAGCAGCTTAACCGAAGCTTACAATCAGCCCCAGCATTTT. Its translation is CASSLTEAYNQPQHF. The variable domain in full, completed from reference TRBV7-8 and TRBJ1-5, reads GAGVSQSPRYKVAKRGQDVALRCDPISGHVSLFWYQQALGQGPEFLTYFQNEAQLDKSGLPSDRFFAERPEGSVSTLKIQRTQQEDSAVYLCASSLTEAYNQPQHFGDGTRLSIL.

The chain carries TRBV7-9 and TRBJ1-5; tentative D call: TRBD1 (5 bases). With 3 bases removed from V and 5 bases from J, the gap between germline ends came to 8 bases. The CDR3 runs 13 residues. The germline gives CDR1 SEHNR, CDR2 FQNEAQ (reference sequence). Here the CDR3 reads CASSFTGDQPQHF. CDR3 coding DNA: TGTGCCAGCAGCTTCACGGGGGATCAGCCCCAGCATTTT. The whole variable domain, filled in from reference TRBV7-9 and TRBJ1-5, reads DTGVSQNPRHKITKRGQNVTFRCDPISEHNRLYWYRQTLGQGPEFLTYFQNEAQLEKSRLLSDRFSAERPKGSFSTLEIQRTEQGDSAMYLCASSFTGDQPQHFGDGTRLSIL.

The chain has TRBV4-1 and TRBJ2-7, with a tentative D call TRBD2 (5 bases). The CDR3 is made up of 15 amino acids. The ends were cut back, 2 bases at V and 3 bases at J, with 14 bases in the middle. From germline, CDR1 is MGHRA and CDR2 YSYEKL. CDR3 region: CASSQTGVQRYEQYF. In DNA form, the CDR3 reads TGCGCCAGCAGCCAAACCGGGGTACAGCGCTACGAGCAGTACTTC.

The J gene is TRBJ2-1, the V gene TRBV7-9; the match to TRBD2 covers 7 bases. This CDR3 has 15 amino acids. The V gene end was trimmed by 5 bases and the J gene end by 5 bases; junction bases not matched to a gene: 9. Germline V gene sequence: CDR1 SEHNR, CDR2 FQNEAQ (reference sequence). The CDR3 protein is CASSPSPGGHNEQFF. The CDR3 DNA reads TGTGCCAGCAGCCCTTCTCCGGGAGGCCACAATGAGCAGTTCTTC.

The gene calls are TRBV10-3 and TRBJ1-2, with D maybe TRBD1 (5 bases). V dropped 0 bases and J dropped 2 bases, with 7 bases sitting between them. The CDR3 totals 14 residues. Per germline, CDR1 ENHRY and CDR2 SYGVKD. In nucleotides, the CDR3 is TGTGCCATCAGTGAGTCGCAGGGAAACTATGGCTACACCTTC. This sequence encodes CAISESQGNYGYTF.

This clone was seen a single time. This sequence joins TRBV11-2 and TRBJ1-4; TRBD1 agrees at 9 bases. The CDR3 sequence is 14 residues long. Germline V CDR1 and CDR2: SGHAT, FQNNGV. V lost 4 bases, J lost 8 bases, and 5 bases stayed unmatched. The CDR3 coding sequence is TGTGCCAGCAGCTCCGGGACAGGGAGCGAAAAACTGTTTTTT. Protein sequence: CASSSGTGSEKLFF.

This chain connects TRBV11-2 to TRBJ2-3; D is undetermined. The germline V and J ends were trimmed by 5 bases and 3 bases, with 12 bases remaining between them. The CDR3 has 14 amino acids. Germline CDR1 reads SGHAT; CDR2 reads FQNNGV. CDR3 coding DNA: TGTGCCAGCAGCACCCCCTCTAGAACAGATACGCAGTATTTT. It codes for CASSTPSRTDTQYF.

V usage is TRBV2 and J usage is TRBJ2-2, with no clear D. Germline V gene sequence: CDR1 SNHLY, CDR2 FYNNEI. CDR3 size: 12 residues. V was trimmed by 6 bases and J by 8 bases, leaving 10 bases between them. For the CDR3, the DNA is TGTGCCAGCAGACCTGACATTGGGGAGCTGTTTTTT. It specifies CASRPDIGELFF.

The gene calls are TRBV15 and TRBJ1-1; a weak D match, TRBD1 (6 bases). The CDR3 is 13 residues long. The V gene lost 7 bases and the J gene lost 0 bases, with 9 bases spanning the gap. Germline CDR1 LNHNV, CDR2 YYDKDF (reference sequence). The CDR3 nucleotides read TGTGCCACCACAGGGGCAATGAACACTGAAGCTTTCTTT. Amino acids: CATTGAMNTEAFF.

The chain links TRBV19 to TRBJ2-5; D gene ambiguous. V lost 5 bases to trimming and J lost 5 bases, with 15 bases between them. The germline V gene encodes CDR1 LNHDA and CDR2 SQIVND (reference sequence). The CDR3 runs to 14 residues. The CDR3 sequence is CASSQNFYGETQYF. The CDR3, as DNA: TGTGCCAGTAGTCAGAACTTCTACGGGGAGACCCAGTACTTC.

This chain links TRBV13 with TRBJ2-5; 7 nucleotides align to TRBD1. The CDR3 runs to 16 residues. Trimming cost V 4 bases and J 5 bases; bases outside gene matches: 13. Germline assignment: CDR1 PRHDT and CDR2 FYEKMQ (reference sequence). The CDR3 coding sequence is TGTGCCAGCAGCTCAAGGGGACAGTCCCCAAGTGAGACCCAGTACTTC. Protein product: CASSSRGQSPSETQYF.

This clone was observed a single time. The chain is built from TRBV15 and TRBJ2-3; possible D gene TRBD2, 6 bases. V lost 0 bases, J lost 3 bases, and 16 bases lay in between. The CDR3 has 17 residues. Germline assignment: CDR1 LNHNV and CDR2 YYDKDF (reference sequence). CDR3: CATSRDRLVYLTDTQYF. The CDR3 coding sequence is TGTGCCACCAGCAGAGACAGACTAGTTTATTTAACAGATACGCAGTATTTT.

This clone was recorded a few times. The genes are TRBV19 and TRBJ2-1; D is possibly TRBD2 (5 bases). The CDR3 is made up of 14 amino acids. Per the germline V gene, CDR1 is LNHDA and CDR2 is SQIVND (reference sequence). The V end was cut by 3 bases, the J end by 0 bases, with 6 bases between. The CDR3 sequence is CASSMAGSYNEQFF. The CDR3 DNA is TGTGCCAGTAGTATGGCGGGCTCCTACAATGAGCAGTTCTTC.

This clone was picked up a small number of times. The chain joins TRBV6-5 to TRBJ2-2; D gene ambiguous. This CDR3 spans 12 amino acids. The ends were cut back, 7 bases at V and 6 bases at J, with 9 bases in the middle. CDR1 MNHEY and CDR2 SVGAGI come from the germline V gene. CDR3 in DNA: TGTGCCAGCATTCGGGTCTCCGGGGAGCTGTTTTTT. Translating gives CASIRVSGELFF.

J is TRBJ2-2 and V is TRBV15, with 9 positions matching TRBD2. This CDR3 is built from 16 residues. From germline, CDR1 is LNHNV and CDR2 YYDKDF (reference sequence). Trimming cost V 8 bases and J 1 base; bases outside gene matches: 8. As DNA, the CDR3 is TGTGCCACCCCGGGCGTAGCGGGAGTGAACACCGGGGAGCTGTTTTTT. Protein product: CATPGVAGVNTGELFF. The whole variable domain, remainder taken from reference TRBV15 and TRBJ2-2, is DAMVIQNPRYQVTQFGKPVTLSCSQTLNHNVMYWYQQKSSQAPKLLFHYYDKDFNNEADTPDNFQSRRPNTSFCFLDIRSPGLGDTAMYLCATPGVAGVNTGELFFGEGSRLTVL.

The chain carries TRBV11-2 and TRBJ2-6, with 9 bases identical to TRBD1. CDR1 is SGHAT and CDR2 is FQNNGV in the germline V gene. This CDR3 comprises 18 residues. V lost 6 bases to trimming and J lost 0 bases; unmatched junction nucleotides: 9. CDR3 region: CASSQGGQGLSGANVLTF. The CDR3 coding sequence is TGTGCCAGCAGTCAAGGGGGACAGGGACTCTCTGGGGCCAACGTCCTGACTTTC. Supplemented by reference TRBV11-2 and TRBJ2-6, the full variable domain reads EAGVAQSPRYKIIEKRQSVAFWCNPISGHATLYWYQQILGQGPKLLIQFQNNGVVDDSQLPKDRFSAERLKGVDSTLKIQPAKLEDSAVYLCASSQGGQGLSGANVLTFGAGSRLTVL.